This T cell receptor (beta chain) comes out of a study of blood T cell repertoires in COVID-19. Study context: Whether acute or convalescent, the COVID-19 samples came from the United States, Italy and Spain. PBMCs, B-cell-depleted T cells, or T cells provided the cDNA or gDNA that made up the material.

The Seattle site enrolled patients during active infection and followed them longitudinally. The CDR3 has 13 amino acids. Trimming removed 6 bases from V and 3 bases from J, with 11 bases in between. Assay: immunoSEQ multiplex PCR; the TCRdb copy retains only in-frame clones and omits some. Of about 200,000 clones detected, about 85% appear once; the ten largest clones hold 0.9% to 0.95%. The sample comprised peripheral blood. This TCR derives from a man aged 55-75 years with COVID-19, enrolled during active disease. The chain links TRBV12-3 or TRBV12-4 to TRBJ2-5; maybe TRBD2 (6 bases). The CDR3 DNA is TGTGCCAGCAGACTGTCGGGAGAAGAGACCCAGTACTTC. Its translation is CASRLSGEETQYF.